The 25 T cell receptor beta chains below come from one sample, sequenced in a study of blood T cell repertoires in COVID-19. Only in-frame clones appear in the TCRdb table, and some are missing; sequencing was by immunoSEQ multiplex PCR. The repertoire includes about 180,000 clones, about 88% of them detected once, and 2.5% to 3.5% sits in the top ten. The specimen sequenced was peripheral blood. These receptors all stem from a woman aged 25 to 39 with active or convalescent COVID-19.

This clone appeared once. This chain connects TRBV7-9 to TRBJ2-2; 11 nucleotides match TRBD1. Trimming took 5 bases from V and 6 from J; bases not matched to a gene: 2. The CDR3 extends over 14 amino acids. CDR1 is SEHNR, CDR2 FQNEAQ, per germline (reference sequence). The CDR3 DNA reads as TGTGCCAGCAGCCTGGGACAGGGGGCCGGGGAGCTGTTTTTT. Translated: CASSLGQGAGELFF.

The chain joins TRBV28 to TRBJ2-5; TRBD1 matches at 7 bases. The CDR3 runs 14 residues. Germline V CDR1 and CDR2: MDHEN, SYDVKM. After removal of 3 bases from V and 5 bases from J, the junction contained 6 bases not matched to a gene. The CDR3 region is CASSFDRVGETQYF. The CDR3 DNA reads as TGTGCCAGCAGTTTCGACAGGGTAGGGGAGACCCAGTACTTC.

The V and J genes are TRBV4-1 and TRBJ2-5; TRBD2 matches at 11 bases. After removal of 3 bases from V and 7 bases from J, the junction contained 10 bases not matched to a gene. The CDR3 consists of 16 residues. Germline V gene lookup returns CDR1 MGHRA and CDR2 YSYEKL. Here the CDR3 reads CASSHLAGTSGGTQYF. CDR3 nucleotide sequence: TGCGCCAGCAGCCATCTCGCCGGGACTAGCGGAGGGACCCAGTACTTC.

This clone appeared a single time. This rearrangement joins TRBV12-2 to TRBJ1-1; TRBD1, the table's D call, lacks a check against the DNA. TRBV12-2 is labeled a pseudogene. CDR3 length equals 13 residues. As DNA, the CDR3 is TGTGCAAGTCGCCCGACAGGGAACACTGAAGCTTTCTTT. Its translation is CASRPTGNTEAFF.

The CDR3 loop is CASSPTARGDTQYF. CDR3 nucleotides: TGTGCCAGCTCACCAACCGCCCGGGGGGATACGCAGTATTTT. The chain employs TRBV18 and TRBJ2-3, with a weak D call TRBD2 (6 bases). Germline CDR1 and CDR2: KGHSH and LQKENI. V shed 2 bases and J shed 6 bases, with 12 bases lying between them. The CDR3 length is 14 residues.

This CDR3 is CASSVDAGLPYGYTF. The CDR3 bases are TGTGCCAGCAGCGTAGACGCAGGACTCCCCTATGGCTACACCTTC. The chain carries TRBV9 and TRBJ1-2; D uncertain. Trimming took 0 bases from V and 4 from J, leaving 13 bases between them. CDR3 size: 15 residues. Germline V gene lookup returns CDR1 SGDLS and CDR2 YYNGEE.

The chain carries TRBV6-2 or TRBV6-3 and TRBJ2-7; D is uncertain. CDR3 length: 15 residues. Germline CDR1 and CDR2: MNHEY and SVGEGT. The V end lost 0 bases, the J end lost 5 bases, and 14 bases lay between the germline ends. The CDR3 DNA reads as TGTGCCAGCAGTTACTCCCGGTCTCCTGAGAACGAGCAGTACTTC. It yields the protein CASSYSRSPENEQYF.

The rearrangement joins TRBV29-1 to TRBJ2-5; no reliable D call. This CDR3 is 12 amino acids long. Trimming pared 3 bases from V and 0 bases from J, leaving 5 bases between. Germline V CDR1 and CDR2: SQVTM, ANQGSEA. CDR3 amino acids: CSVDRYQETQYF. The CDR3 nucleotides read TGCAGCGTTGACAGGTACCAAGAGACCCAGTACTTC. The full variable domain, rest sourced from reference TRBV29-1 and TRBJ2-5, is SAVISQKPSRDICQRGTSLTIQCQVDSQVTMMFWYRQQPGQSLTLIATANQGSEATYESGFVIDKFPISRPNLTFSTLTVSNMSPEDSSIYLCSVDRYQETQYFGPGTRLLVL.

This clone was observed a handful of times. The chain is built from TRBV5-1 and TRBJ2-2; 9 bases agree with TRBD2. Germline V gene lookup returns CDR1 SGHRS and CDR2 YFSETQ. The CDR3 runs to 16 residues. With 6 bases clipped from V and 1 base from J, the junction kept 7 bases outside the gene matches. CDR3 loop: CASNLEAGGNTGELFF. CDR3 DNA: TGCGCCAGCAACCTGGAAGCGGGGGGGAACACCGGGGAGCTGTTTTTT.

This chain connects TRBV9 to TRBJ1-6; D is perhaps TRBD1 (5 bases). V shed 3 bases and J shed 10 bases, with 17 bases lying between them. The germline V gene encodes CDR1 SGDLS and CDR2 YYNGEE. The CDR3 runs to 15 residues. The CDR3 loop is CASSASRDSKSPLHF. The CDR3, as DNA: TGTGCCAGCAGCGCGAGCCGGGACTCTAAATCACCCCTCCACTTT.

This chain uses TRBV5-4 with TRBJ1-4; D remains ambiguous. Per germline, CDR1 SGHNT and CDR2 YYREEE (reference sequence). The ends were cut back, 4 bases at V and 5 bases at J, with 12 bases in the middle. This CDR3 region has 14 residues. The chain's CDR3 is CASSTGRDNEKLFF. CDR3 bases: TGTGCCAGCAGCACCGGGAGAGACAATGAAAAACTGTTTTTT.

The chain is built from TRBV5-1 and TRBJ2-3; D unresolved. The V end lost 5 bases, the J end lost 4 bases, and 14 bases lay between the germline ends. Germline CDR1 reads SGHRS; CDR2 reads YFSETQ. The CDR3 runs 14 residues. CDR3 amino acids: CASRPTLVPDTQYF. The CDR3 DNA reads as TGCGCCAGCAGGCCAACCCTAGTTCCAGATACGCAGTATTTT.

V is TRBV16 and J is TRBJ2-5; perhaps TRBD2 as D (5 bases). Germline V CDR1 and CDR2: KGHSY, FQNENV. The ends were cut back, 2 bases at V and 4 bases at J, with 5 bases in the middle. The CDR3 is 12 residues long. The CDR3 region has the DNA TGTGCCAGCAGCCAAGAGGGAGAGACCCAGTACTTC. It is translated as CASSQEGETQYF.

A single count supports this clone. This sequence joins TRBV11-2 and TRBJ2-7; D is possibly TRBD1 (5 bases). The CDR3 totals 16 residues. Germline CDR1 is SGHAT and CDR2 is FQNNGV. V was trimmed by 4 bases and J by 1 base, leaving 17 bases between them. CDR3 protein: CASSSTPWQGSYEQYF. For the CDR3, the DNA is TGTGCCAGCAGCTCGACCCCCTGGCAGGGATCCTACGAGCAGTACTTC.

V usage is TRBV27 and J usage is TRBJ2-1, with 13 bases aligning to TRBD2. V shed 4 bases, J shed 8 bases, and the junction held 11 bases outside the gene matches. CDR1 MNHEY and CDR2 SMNVEV come from the germline V gene (reference sequence). The CDR3 has 17 residues. The CDR3 DNA reads TGTGCCAGCAGTTCCACCCTGACTAGCGGGAGGACCCATGAGCAGTTCTTC. As protein: CASSSTLTSGRTHEQFF.

V usage is TRBV6-6 and J usage is TRBJ2-5; a possible D gene is TRBD1 (5 bases). V was trimmed by 0 bases and J by 5 bases, leaving 13 bases between them. The CDR3 contains 15 residues. Germline lookup yields CDR1 MNHNY and CDR2 SVGAGI (reference sequence). The CDR3 region is CASSYSSQGQETQYF. The CDR3, as DNA: TGTGCCAGCAGTTACTCGTCCCAGGGCCAGGAGACCCAGTACTTC.

This clone was counted once. The CDR3 DNA sequence: TGTGCCAGCAGTCCCAGACAGGGGGTTTACACTGAAGCTTTCTTT. Translating gives CASSPRQGVYTEAFF. V is TRBV28 and J is TRBJ1-1; 9 bases are a match to TRBD1. J lost 3 bases, V lost 5 bases, and 7 bases had no gene match. CDR3 length: 15 residues. CDR1 is MDHEN, CDR2 SYDVKM, per germline.

The gene calls are TRBV19 and TRBJ1-5; 8 nucleotides align to TRBD1. This CDR3 contains 13 residues. CDR1 and CDR2 from the germline V gene are LNHDA and SQIVND (reference sequence). J gave up 5 bases and V 10 bases, and 7 bases lay outside the gene matches. CDR3 in DNA: TGTGCCACCACGGACAGGGCTGATCAGCCCCAGCATTTT. It specifies CATTDRADQPQHF.

This clone was observed a single time. CDR3 sequence (DNA): TGCGCCAGCAGCCACGGACTAGCGGGAGCCCCCACGGCTTACAATGAGCAGTTCTTC. Amino acids: CASSHGLAGAPTAYNEQFF. The V call is TRBV5-1, the J call TRBJ2-1; TRBD2 aligns across 13 bases. Germline CDR1 SGHRS, CDR2 YFSETQ. The V and J ends lost 4 bases and 4 bases, in that order; junction bases with no gene match: 14. The CDR3 runs to 19 residues.

The rearrangement uses TRBV12-5 and TRBJ1-2; unclear D gene. CDR1 LGHNT and CDR2 FRNRAP come from the germline V gene. This CDR3 region has 13 residues. The V and J ends lost 4 bases and 5 bases respectively, with 11 bases between them. CDR3 amino acids: CASGSEDSYGYTF. The DNA of the CDR3 is TGTGCTAGTGGTTCGGAAGACTCTTATGGCTACACCTTC.

This sequence joins TRBV28 and TRBJ1-4, with 8 positions matching TRBD1. Germline values: CDR1 MDHEN, CDR2 SYDVKM. V shed 5 bases, J shed 8 bases, and the junction held 10 bases outside the gene matches. The CDR3 runs to 15 residues. The CDR3 sequence is CASSPYRGMGEKLFF. Here the CDR3 DNA reads TGTGCCAGCAGTCCCTACAGGGGGATGGGGGAAAAACTGTTTTTT.

The rearrangement links TRBV5-1 to TRBJ2-3; 7 bases match TRBD1. V was pared by 3 bases and J by 1 base, with 8 bases of the junction left unmatched. In germline, CDR1 is SGHRS, CDR2 YFSETQ. This CDR3 comprises 16 residues. CDR3 in DNA: TGCGCCAGCAGCTCGACGACAGGGACGGGCACAGATACGCAGTATTTT. Translation: CASSSTTGTGTDTQYF.

The V call is TRBV18, the J call TRBJ2-7, with 13 bases matching TRBD2. CDR1 and CDR2 (germline): KGHSH, LQKENI. The CDR3 extends over 16 amino acids. Trimming took 3 bases from V and 5 from J; bases not matched to a gene: 7. Written as DNA, the CDR3 is TGTGCCAGCTCACCTGGACTAGCGGGAGCTCTGCACGAGCAGTACTTC. It codes for CASSPGLAGALHEQYF.

The chain has TRBV5-1 and TRBJ1-2, with D hard to call. The CDR3 spans 15 residues. The V gene lost 4 bases and the J gene lost 5 bases, with 18 bases spanning the gap. The germline V gene encodes CDR1 SGHRS and CDR2 YFSETQ. In nucleotides, the CDR3 is TGCGCCAGCAGCATCCAGGCGAAATCTCAATATGGCTACACCTTC. It yields the protein CASSIQAKSQYGYTF.

The gene calls are TRBV15 and TRBJ2-7; the D is unclear. V was trimmed by 0 bases and J by 4 bases, leaving 7 bases between them. CDR1 is LNHNV, CDR2 YYDKDF, per germline (reference sequence). This CDR3 region has 13 residues. CDR3 nucleotide sequence: TGTGCCACCAGCAGAGATCCAGTTTACGAGCAGTACTTC. Protein product: CATSRDPVYEQYF.